This entry lists 30 T cell receptor beta chains sequenced from one sample in a study of T cell repertoires in cytomegalovirus infection. TCRdb independently ran MiXCR on the reads; one entry per CDR3 protein. Among 630,000 or so distinct CDR3 sequences, about 24% were seen once, and the ten largest hold roughly 8%. The sample comprised CD8+ T cells from PBMCs. All receptors come from a human donor in good health (CMV status not recorded). Some clones in this sample may be carry-over from other donors' samples.

The chain employs TRBV28 and TRBJ2-3, with 7 bases fitting TRBD1. The CDR3 length is 16 residues. From germline, CDR1 is MDHEN and CDR2 SYDVKM. After removal of 3 bases from V and 2 bases from J, the junction contained 8 bases not matched to a gene. CDR3 in amino acids: CASSLDTGAVTDTQYF. The CDR3 DNA is TGTGCCAGCAGTTTGGATACAGGGGCCGTCACAGATACGCAGTATTTT. Looking up the rest from reference TRBV28 and TRBJ2-3 gives the full variable domain: DVKVTQSSRYLVKRTGEKVFLECVQDMDHENMFWYRQDPGLGLRLIYFSYDVKMKEKGDIPEGYSVSREKKERFSLILESASTNQTSMYLCASSLDTGAVTDTQYFGPGTRLTVL.

About this clonotype: The junction departs from germline at one end; a sequencing error may be responsible. CDR3 sequence: CASRLGGRVHEQFF. The CDR3 bases are TGTGCCAGCAGATTAGGGGGGCGGGTTCACGAGCAGTTCTTC. This chain connects TRBV12-3 or TRBV12-4 to TRBJ2-1; D tentatively fits TRBD1 or TRBD2 (6 bases each). The CDR3 contains 14 residues.

The chain joins TRBV28 to TRBJ2-2; no firm D call. The CDR3 has 14 residues. V lost 5 bases and J lost 8, with 15 bases in between. Germline CDR1 and CDR2: MDHEN and SYDVKM. The CDR3 spells CASSPSLSGGELFF. The CDR3 bases are TGTGCCAGCAGTCCTTCCCTCTCTGGTGGGGAGCTGTTTTTT.

This clonotype has a handful of counts. The chain joins TRBV6-6 to TRBJ2-3; 10 bases fit TRBD2. This CDR3 spans 17 amino acids. V shed 0 bases, J shed 1 base, and the junction held 4 bases outside the gene matches. The germline V gene has CDR1 MNHNY and CDR2 SVGAGI (reference sequence). The CDR3 DNA reads as TGTGCCAGCAGTTACTCGAGTCTAGCGGGGGGCACAGATACGCAGTATTTT. Its translation is CASSYSSLAGGTDTQYF.

At least ten counts were recorded for this clonotype. The chain has TRBV7-2 and TRBJ2-2; no firm D call. The germline CDR1 and CDR2 sequences are SGHTA and FQGNSA. Trimming cost V 5 bases and J 1 base, with 8 bases left between them. The CDR3 extends over 14 amino acids. The DNA of the CDR3 is TGTGCCAGCAGCCCGACATGGAACACCGGGGAGCTGTTTTTT. Protein product: CASSPTWNTGELFF.

This clonotype came up many times. This chain uses TRBV7-2 with TRBJ2-3; 7 bases match TRBD2. The CDR3 extends over 15 amino acids. Germline lookup yields CDR1 SGHTA and CDR2 FQGNSA. J lost 2 bases, V lost 2 bases, and 4 bases had no gene match. CDR3 protein: CASSLRDYITDTQYF. The CDR3 DNA reads TGTGCCAGCAGCTTACGGGACTATATCACAGATACGCAGTATTTT.

Comment on this clonotype: One base away lies a much larger clone, so this may be a sequencing read error. The genes are TRBV7-6 and TRBJ1-1; no clear D gene. The CDR3 is made up of 13 amino acids. V dropped 5 bases and J dropped 13 bases, with 20 bases sitting between them. From germline, CDR1 is SGHVS and CDR2 FNYEAQ. The CDR3 here is CASSPKDGRRVFF. In DNA, the CDR3 is TGTGCCAGCAGCCCTAAGGACGGCCGACGGGTTTTCTTT. The full variable domain, in which reference TRBV7-6 and TRBJ1-1 provide the parts outside the CDR3, is GAGVSQSPRYKVTKRGQDVALRCDPISGHVSLYWYRQALGQGPEFLTYFNYEAQQDKSGLPNDRFSAERPEGSISTLTIQRTEQRDSAMYRCASSPKDGRRVFFGQGTRLTVV.

In regard to this clonotype: Just one base apart from a much larger clone, this may be a read error. The V gene is TRBV7-1, the J gene TRBJ1-2, with unresolved D. TRBV7-1 is reported as an ORF; its role is uncertain. Trimming removed 5 bases at V and 3 bases at J, with 10 bases between. The CDR3 loop spans 13 amino acids. CDR3 sequence: CASSADMDYGYTF. The CDR3 DNA reads TGTGCCAGCAGCGCCGACATGGACTATGGCTACACCTTC.

This clonotype was found a few times. CDR3 amino acids: CASSFFRRDRVNEQYV. The CDR3 DNA sequence: TGTGCCAGCAGTTTTTTCCGCCGGGACAGGGTTAACGAGCAGTACGTC. The chain has TRBV28 and TRBJ2-7; 9 nucleotides line up with TRBD1. The J segment lost 5 bases and the V segment lost 3 bases, leaving 11 bases of the junction unmatched. Germline loops: CDR1 MDHEN, CDR2 SYDVKM. The CDR3 totals 16 residues.

A note on this clonotype: Its ends do not fully match the called genes, so a read error is possible. The chain joins TRBV4-2 to TRBJ2-5; 8 bases are a match to TRBD2. The CDR3 consists of 17 residues. Germline V lookup: CDR1 LGHNA, CDR2 YNFKEQ. CDR3 sequence (DNA): TGTGCCAGCAGCCAATTTGTTGCGGGGGGTAAACAAGAGGCCCAGTACTTC. Translation gives CASSQFVAGGKQEAQYF.

V gene TRBV10-2 combines with J gene TRBJ2-3, with 8 bases fitting TRBD2. CDR3 length: 16 residues. Germline V gene data show CDR1 as WSHSY and CDR2 as SAAADI. J lost 3 bases, V lost 0 bases, and 5 bases had no gene match. This chain's CDR3 is CASSESGLASTDTQYF. The CDR3 DNA follows: TGCGCCAGCAGTGAGTCAGGACTAGCCTCGACAGATACGCAGTATTTT.

The chain joins TRBV20-1 to TRBJ1-2; TRBD1 matches at 7 bases. Germline CDR1 reads DFQATT; CDR2 reads SNEGSKA (reference sequence). V shed 5 bases and J 13 bases; nucleotides not matched to a gene: 7. The CDR3 contains 10 residues. CDR3 bases: TGCAGTGCTCCTGACAGGGAAGCCACCTTC. Translating it yields CSAPDREATF.

This clonotype was picked up a small number of times. The J gene is TRBJ2-2, the V gene TRBV20-1; D unresolved. This CDR3 spans 15 amino acids. The germline V and J ends were trimmed by 6 bases and 4 bases, with 18 bases remaining between them. From germline, CDR1 is DFQATT and CDR2 SNEGSKA (reference sequence). This chain's CDR3 is CSALVHSSLTGELFF. CDR3 DNA sequence: TGCAGTGCCCTGGTCCATTCCTCCCTCACCGGGGAGCTGTTTTTT.

This clonotype was counted a few times. V gene TRBV5-5 combines with J gene TRBJ2-1; D uncertain. Trimming shortened V by 0 bases and J by 5 bases, and 6 bases separated the two germline ends. Germline V gene lookup returns CDR1 SGHKS and CDR2 YYEKEE (reference sequence). The CDR3 spans 13 residues. The CDR3 sequence: CASSLAPHNEQFF. As DNA, the CDR3 is TGTGCCAGCAGCTTGGCTCCCCACAATGAGCAGTTCTTC.

This clonotype was counted at least ten times. J is TRBJ2-5 and V is TRBV7-9; D gene uncertain. In germline, CDR1 is SEHNR, CDR2 FQNEAQ (reference sequence). The CDR3 covers 12 residues. V lost 6 bases to trimming and J lost 2 bases, with 7 bases between them. The CDR3 bases are TGTGCCAGCAGGCCGGCTCAAGAGACCCAGTACTTC. Amino acid sequence: CASRPAQETQYF.

This clonotype was seen repeatedly, ten times or more. The genes are TRBV7-6 and TRBJ2-1; the D is unclear. This CDR3 has 12 residues. V was clipped by 5 bases and J by 8 bases, with 10 bases between them. CDR1 and CDR2 (germline): SGHVS, FNYEAQ. Here the CDR3 DNA reads TGTGCCAGCAGCCAAGTACCCCATGAGCAGTTCTTC. It encodes CASSQVPHEQFF.

This clonotype was seen only a few times. This chain connects TRBV28 to TRBJ1-6; 7 positions agree with TRBD1. With 2 bases clipped from V and 8 bases from J, the junction kept 6 bases outside the gene matches. The CDR3 runs to 15 residues. Germline V gives CDR1 MDHEN, CDR2 SYDVKM. The CDR3 bases are TGTGCCAGCAGTTTAACCCACAGGGGATATTCACCCCTCCACTTT. Protein: CASSLTHRGYSPLHF. The full variable domain, its missing parts supplied by reference TRBV28 and TRBJ1-6, is DVKVTQSSRYLVKRTGEKVFLECVQDMDHENMFWYRQDPGLGLRLIYFSYDVKMKEKGDIPEGYSVSREKKERFSLILESASTNQTSMYLCASSLTHRGYSPLHFGNGTRLTVT.

This clonotype was seen many times. V gene TRBV7-2 combines with J gene TRBJ2-4; D is uncertain. Between the trimmed V and J ends, which lost 4 bases and 0 bases, there was a span of 19 bases. The CDR3 consists of 18 residues. Germline V gives CDR1 SGHTA, CDR2 FQGNSA. The CDR3: CASSSDHPLVLAKNIQYF. The CDR3 nucleotides are TGTGCCAGCAGCTCGGACCACCCACTCGTTTTAGCCAAAAACATTCAGTACTTC.

CDR3 DNA sequence: TGCGCCAGCAGCTTGGAAGGGGTTCTGAACACTGAAGCTTTCTTT. As protein: CASSLEGVLNTEAFF. The J gene is TRBJ1-1, the V gene TRBV5-1, with D possibly TRBD1 on 5 matching bases. Looked up from germline, CDR1 is SGHRS and CDR2 is YFSETQ. This CDR3 spans 15 amino acids. The V gene lost 0 bases and the J gene lost 0 bases, with 9 bases spanning the gap.

Concerning this clonotype itself: One end of the junction is discordant with germline, which a read error may explain. The genes are TRBV2 and TRBJ2-1; 7 bases map to TRBD1. Germline V gene lookup returns CDR1 SNHLY and CDR2 FYNNEI. This CDR3 contains 11 residues. This CDR3 reads CASRGGDPRSF. The DNA for the CDR3 is TGTGCCAGCAGAGGGGGCGACCCACGTTCTTTC.

The chain joins TRBV20-1 to TRBJ2-1; the match to TRBD2 covers 8 bases. V lost 3 bases to trimming and J lost 6 bases; unmatched junction nucleotides: 1. This CDR3 is 12 amino acids long. Germline V gene sequence: CDR1 DFQATT, CDR2 SNEGSKA (reference sequence). CDR3 in DNA: TGCAGTGCTAGCGGGGGGGCCAATGAGCAGTTCTTC. This gives the protein CSASGGANEQFF.

The CDR3 nucleotides are TGCAGTGCTGCGGTCGGGCTTCGACAGCTTCCCTACGAGCAGTACGTC. Its protein is CSAAVGLRQLPYEQYV. The V call is TRBV20-1, the J call TRBJ2-7; a possible D gene is TRBD1 (5 bases). Germline CDR1 and CDR2: DFQATT and SNEGSKA (reference sequence). Trimming took 5 bases from V and 2 from J, leaving 22 bases between them. The CDR3 spans 16 residues.

This clonotype was detected a few times. The rearrangement uses TRBV7-2 and TRBJ1-1; D uncertain. The CDR3 consists of 14 residues. The germline CDR1 and CDR2 sequences are SGHTA and FQGNSA. Trimming stripped 3 bases from V and 7 bases from J, with 15 bases between. CDR3 sequence reads: CASSFKGPTIEAFF. The CDR3 coding sequence is TGTGCCAGCAGCTTCAAGGGCCCAACGATTGAAGCTTTCTTT.

This clonotype was counted ten times or more. The chain employs TRBV7-9 and TRBJ1-2; D remains ambiguous. Looked up from germline, CDR1 is SEHNR and CDR2 is FQNEAQ (reference sequence). The CDR3 is 12 amino acids. V lost 4 bases and J 8 bases, leaving 11 bases between the germline ends. CDR3 in DNA: TGTGCCAGCAGCTCGATAATGGACGGCTACACCTTC. Its translation is CASSSIMDGYTF.

This clonotype was recorded at least ten times. J is TRBJ1-1 and V is TRBV7-8; 7 bases are a match to TRBD1. Unmatched junction bases numbered 10, after V lost 6 bases and J lost 0 bases. The CDR3 sequence is 16 residues long. The germline V gene has CDR1 SGHVS and CDR2 FQNEAQ. CDR3 nucleotides: TGTGCCAGCAGTGAGCGGGGAGGGACAGTGAACACTGAAGCTTTCTTT. This translates into CASSERGGTVNTEAFF.

This clonotype was observed at least ten times. This rearrangement joins TRBV7-8 to TRBJ2-5; 8 bases are shared with TRBD1. With V trimmed by 4 bases and J by 5 bases, 9 bases remained unmatched. Germline CDR1 SGHVS, CDR2 FQNEAQ. This CDR3 has 15 residues. The CDR3 loop is CASSSRTGFQETQYF. DNA of the CDR3: TGTGCCAGCAGCTCCAGGACAGGGTTCCAGGAGACCCAGTACTTC.

In its sample, this clonotype was seen a few times. The rearrangement links TRBV29-1 to TRBJ2-1; maybe TRBD2 (5 bases). CDR1 SQVTM and CDR2 ANQGSEA come from the germline V gene. The V end was cut by 7 bases, the J end by 4 bases, with 5 bases between. The CDR3 runs 10 residues. The CDR3 protein is CSGTYNEQFF. Here the CDR3 DNA reads TGCAGCGGGACTTACAATGAGCAGTTCTTC.

This clonotype was observed many times. The CDR3 DNA reads TGTGCCAGCAGCCCCCCGGCTAGCGGCCAAGAGACCCAGTACTTC. Translation gives CASSPPASGQETQYF. The V call is TRBV7-9, the J call TRBJ2-5; 7 positions agree with TRBD2. CDR1 is SEHNR, CDR2 FQNEAQ, per germline (reference sequence). Unmatched junction bases numbered 7, after V lost 5 bases and J lost 1 base. CDR3 length equals 15 residues.

V and J are TRBV2 and TRBJ2-7; D unclear. The germline gives CDR1 SNHLY, CDR2 FYNNEI. The V end was cut by 4 bases, the J end by 4 bases, with 11 bases between. The CDR3 runs to 13 residues. CDR3 residues: CASSASGFYEQYV. CDR3 coding DNA: TGTGCCAGCAGTGCGTCAGGATTTTACGAGCAGTACGTC.

The chain combines TRBV5-1 with TRBJ2-3; D is perhaps TRBD2 (5 bases). The CDR3 has 17 residues. Trimming took off 4 bases at V and 0 bases at J, with 18 bases between the two ends. Germline lookup yields CDR1 SGHRS and CDR2 YFSETQ. CDR3 protein: CASSPQGSSSSTDTQYF. The CDR3, as DNA: TGCGCCAGCAGCCCGCAAGGGTCTAGCTCTAGCACAGATACGCAGTATTTT.